This paragraph reports one T cell receptor (beta chain). One junction end does not reproduce the germline sequence, and a read error may be involved. The study assigned cohorts using participant-reported clinical history. These data belong to a study of blood T cell repertoires in COVID-19. The wider study: Researchers got acute and convalescent COVID-19 samples from the United States, Italy and Spain.

The CDR3 spans 17 residues. Germline values: CDR1 LNHDA, CDR2 SQIVND (reference sequence). Original analysis: Counts of nucleated cells, estimated from reference gene primer amplification, were obtained. Here immunoSEQ multiplex PCR was the method, and the copy in TCRdb shows in-frame clones only, minus some. V, J and clone size are taken as reported in that table, and D and trimming were inferred from the DNA itself. This table holds over 200,000 clones, more than 80% found once. This receptor was identified in a man aged 60-69 years who had recovered from COVID-19. The specimen was PBMCs or T cells enriched from blood (not recorded which). The chain couples TRBV19 to TRBJ2-5, with 14 bases matching TRBD2. For the CDR3, the DNA is TGTGCCAGTAGGATAGGAGGACTAGCGGGGGGACAAGAGACCCAGTACTTC. As protein: CASRIGGLAGGQETQYF.